The entry that follows covers one T cell receptor beta chain sequence. The data originate from a study of blood T cell repertoires in COVID-19. Study background: T cells, B-cell-depleted T cells, or PBMCs provided the cDNA or gDNA that served as material.

Original methodology: Estimation of nucleated cell counts relied on the amplification of reference gene primers. The data were produced by immunoSEQ multiplex PCR, yet TCRdb's version contains in-frame clones alone and is incomplete. D and trimming were read from the DNA, whereas the V and J calls and clone size are those reported in that table. In the table there are more than 150,000 clones, 70% to 90% of which are singletons. Germline loops: CDR1 KGHSH, CDR2 LQKENI. With V trimmed by 5 bases and J by 4 bases, 4 bases remained unmatched. This CDR3 has 13 residues. The V and J genes are TRBV18 and TRBJ2-7, with 8 bases fitting TRBD1. The sample consisted of peripheral blood. The TCR comes from a woman older than 75 with acute or convalescent COVID-19. The CDR3 nucleotides read TGTGCCAGCTCAGCACGACAGGGGTACGAGCAGTACTTC. Residues: CASSARQGYEQYF.